This T cell receptor (beta chain) originates from a study of metastatic and nonmetastatic thyroid tumors. Study information: Across blood and tumor or nodule tissue, repertoires from malignant and benign thyroid patients were compared with one another. Notes on the study in general: Malignant tumors reportedly showed significantly higher TCR beta diversity than benign nodules in both blood and tumor.

No patient received treatment before thyroid surgery. Original data processing: Using the CDR3 differences seen across clinicopathological groups, the authors built a distant-metastasis classifier for papillary thyroid cancer, which was meant to discriminate distant-metastatic patients. TCRdb re-clonotyped the PCR reads through MiXCR. What appears here as the V and J calls and clone size reflects TCRdb's work, not the paper's. The table records around 35,000 clones, over 15% of them present only once. This clone appeared many times. The antigen remains undetermined. This TCR was recovered from a female donor with papillary thyroid cancer or a benign thyroid nodule (not recorded which). Some clones in this sample may be carry-over from other donors' samples. Material for sequencing was blood.

The CDR3 here is CASSLGAGIRETQYF. CDR3 nucleotide sequence: TGCGCCAGCAGCTTGGGAGCGGGGATAAGGGAGACCCAGTACTTC. The V call is TRBV5-1, the J call TRBJ2-5, with 7 bases matching TRBD2. The CDR3 has 15 amino acids. CDR1 is SGHRS and CDR2 is YFSETQ in the germline V gene. The trim removed 0 bases at V and 5 bases at J, leaving 7 bases unmatched.